Below, 27 T cell receptor beta chains from the same sample are listed, as sequenced in a study of T cells in Graves' hyperthyroidism and ophthalmopathy. Researchers took RNA transcripts and amplified the TCR beta CDR3 regions from them. The HTBI primer set was used in a first-round RT-PCR of the TCR CDR3. TCRdb re-derived calls from the multiplex PCR reads in MiXCR, one entry per CDR3 protein. Of hundreds of thousands of distinct CDR3 sequences in the sample, 15% to 17% were seen once. Material: blood. These receptors were collected from a woman under 30 with Graves' hyperthyroidism.

This clonotype appeared many times. The chain employs TRBV6-1 and TRBJ2-1, with unresolved D. The CDR3 loop spans 13 amino acids. The germline CDR1 and CDR2 sequences are MNHNS and SASEGT. Trimming cost V 7 bases and J 9 bases, with 16 bases left between them. CDR3 in DNA: TGTGCCAGCACTAAAAGTGTGGAGAGTGAGCAGTTCTTC. This gives the protein CASTKSVESEQFF.

This clonotype occurred many times. V and J are TRBV7-3 and TRBJ2-5; 7 positions agree with TRBD2. The germline gives CDR1 SGHTA, CDR2 FQGTGA. J gave up 2 bases and V 2 bases, and 5 bases lay outside the gene matches. The CDR3 loop spans 15 amino acids. The CDR3: CASSLGGSAQETQYF. Written as DNA, the CDR3 is TGTGCCAGCAGCTTAGGCGGGAGCGCACAAGAGACCCAGTACTTC.

At least ten counts were recorded for this clonotype. The chain combines TRBV10-3 with TRBJ2-7, with D uncertain. Deletions cut 2 bases from V and 2 bases from J, with 7 bases between. The CDR3 runs to 13 residues. In germline, CDR1 is ENHRY, CDR2 SYGVKD. In nucleotides, the CDR3 is TGTGCCATCAGTGAGATCACAGCCTACGAGCAGTACTTC. It is translated as CAISEITAYEQYF.

This clonotype has just a few counts. V usage is TRBV7-2 and J usage is TRBJ2-3, with a tentative D call TRBD2 (5 bases). The CDR3 length is 14 residues. Trimming left V 5 bases short and J 4 bases short, with 13 bases between. Germline loops: CDR1 SGHTA, CDR2 FQGNSA. This CDR3 reads CASSPQTNSDTQYF. In DNA form, the CDR3 reads TGTGCCAGCAGCCCGCAGACTAATTCAGATACGCAGTATTTT. The full variable domain, completed using reference TRBV7-2 and TRBJ2-3, is GAGVSQSPSNKVTEKGKDVELRCDPISGHTALYWYRQSLGQGLEFLIYFQGNSAPDKSGLPSDRFSAERTGGSVSTLTIQRTQQEDSAVYLCASSPQTNSDTQYFGPGTRLTVL.

This chain joins TRBV12-3 or TRBV12-4 and TRBJ2-3, with 9 positions matching TRBD2. Unmatched junction bases numbered 6, after V lost 5 bases and J lost 3 bases. This CDR3 is built from 15 residues. The CDR3 sequence is CASSTYSGRTDTQYF. Written as DNA, the CDR3 is TGTGCCAGCAGTACATATAGCGGGAGAACAGATACGCAGTATTTT.

This clonotype turned up a few times. The genes are TRBV29-1 and TRBJ1-2; TRBD1 might be the D (5 bases). In germline, CDR1 is SQVTM, CDR2 ANQGSEA. The CDR3 is 14 amino acids. V was clipped by 7 bases and J by 6 bases, with 21 bases between them. CDR3 coding DNA: TGCAGCGCCCCCGGACTCGGGGACGGAGATGGCTACACCTTC. Protein sequence: CSAPGLGDGDGYTF.

This clonotype has just a few counts. The rearrangement joins TRBV28 to TRBJ2-1; D is unclear. Trimming took off 5 bases at V and 5 bases at J, with 13 bases between the two ends. Looked up from germline, CDR1 is MDHEN and CDR2 is SYDVKM. The CDR3 loop spans 14 amino acids. CDR3 in amino acids: CASSLGLKDNEQFF. Here the CDR3 DNA reads TGTGCCAGCAGTCTAGGGTTGAAGGACAATGAGCAGTTCTTC.

This clonotype was picked up many times. V is TRBV7-3 and J is TRBJ2-1, with unresolved D. Germline V lookup: CDR1 SGHTA, CDR2 FQGTGA. The CDR3 runs to 14 residues. With 3 bases removed from V and 6 bases from J, the gap between germline ends came to 12 bases. The CDR3 nucleotides read TGTGCCAGCAGCTTTAGGCAAGGATCCAATGAGCAGTTCTTC. This sequence encodes CASSFRQGSNEQFF.

This sequence joins TRBV5-6 and TRBJ2-3; D uncertain. Germline V gene data show CDR1 as SGHDT and CDR2 as YYEEEE. The V and J ends lost 4 bases and 2 bases respectively, with 14 bases between them. The CDR3 runs to 15 residues. In DNA form, the CDR3 reads TGTGCCAGCAGCCGGAGTCGTAGGACCACAGATACGCAGTATTTT. Amino acid sequence: CASSRSRRTTDTQYF.

There are a few counts of this clonotype. The chain employs TRBV5-5 and TRBJ1-4, with unresolved D. Trimming pared 0 bases from V and 8 bases from J, leaving 14 bases between. The CDR3 consists of 15 residues. The V gene's germline CDR1 is SGHKS and CDR2 YYEKEE (reference sequence). The CDR3 loop reads CASSLAGGKEEKLFF. The CDR3 nucleotides are TGTGCCAGCAGCTTGGCCGGCGGGAAGGAGGAAAAACTGTTTTTT.

The chain carries TRBV28 and TRBJ2-7; the D call may be TRBD1 or TRBD2 (5 bases each). CDR3 length: 15 amino acids. Deletions cut 7 bases from V and 2 bases from J, with 18 bases between. The germline V gene has CDR1 MDHEN and CDR2 SYDVKM. CDR3 nucleotides: TGTGCCAGCACTCCAGTCTGGGACGGTACCTACGAGCAGTACTTC. Translation: CASTPVWDGTYEQYF.

This clonotype was seen at least ten times. The chain is built from TRBV20-1 and TRBJ1-2; D is possibly TRBD1 (5 bases). The CDR3 is 12 amino acids. Germline CDR1 reads DFQATT; CDR2 reads SNEGSKA (reference sequence). The V end lost 4 bases, the J end lost 4 bases, and 10 bases lay between the germline ends. The CDR3 nucleotides are TGCAGTGCTAACCAGGGTGGCTATGGCTACACCTTC. Translated: CSANQGGYGYTF.

The chain employs TRBV10-2 and TRBJ2-7, with 8 bases matching TRBD1. Germline CDR1 reads WSHSY; CDR2 reads SAAADI. Trimming cost V 8 bases and J 3 bases; bases outside gene matches: 9. The CDR3 extends over 14 amino acids. CDR3 amino acids: CASHSGTGYYEQYF. The DNA of the CDR3 is TGCGCCAGCCACTCCGGGACAGGATACTACGAGCAGTACTTC.

This clonotype has ten or more counts. This CDR3 is CASSQAWESSYEQYF. The CDR3, as DNA: TGTGCCAGCAGCCAAGCTTGGGAGAGCTCCTACGAGCAGTACTTC. The chain employs TRBV14 and TRBJ2-7; TRBD2 might be the D (5 bases). The CDR3 loop spans 15 amino acids. CDR1 and CDR2 (germline): SGHDN, FVKESK. Trimming pared 1 base from V and 0 bases from J, leaving 10 bases between.

This sequence joins TRBV12-3 or TRBV12-4 and TRBJ2-3, with 10 bases fitting TRBD2. The CDR3 length is 15 residues. J lost 4 bases, V lost 6 bases, and 7 bases had no gene match. CDR3 DNA sequence: TGTGCCAGCAGCCGCCGTAGCGGGGGGCCAGATACGCAGTATTTT. Its translation: CASSRRSGGPDTQYF.

This chain joins TRBV5-1 and TRBJ2-5, with D maybe TRBD1 (7 bases). The germline V gene encodes CDR1 SGHRS and CDR2 YFSETQ. This CDR3 region has 15 residues. V was shortened by 5 bases and J by 5 bases, with 19 bases between the two germline ends. The CDR3 DNA reads TGCGCCAGCAGGAGGAGGGGGCTTGGGGGGGAGACCCAGTACTTC. Its translation: CASRRRGLGGETQYF.

This clonotype has a count of ten or more. The CDR3 loop reads CASSPTGHYSGANVLTF. CDR3 bases: TGTGCCAGCAGTCCAACGGGCCATTACTCTGGGGCCAACGTCCTGACTTTC. The chain has TRBV28 and TRBJ2-6, with no clear D. From germline, CDR1 is MDHEN and CDR2 SYDVKM. V was pared by 5 bases and J by 0 bases, with 14 bases between. The CDR3 extends over 17 amino acids.

This clonotype has a count of ten or more. The genes are TRBV9 and TRBJ2-7; 9 bases are a match to TRBD1. Germline V lookup: CDR1 SGDLS, CDR2 YYNGEE. The CDR3 loop spans 14 amino acids. The V segment lost 0 bases and the J segment 6 bases; nucleotides outside the gene matches: 4. The CDR3 sequence: CASSVGGTGPEQYF. Here the CDR3 DNA reads TGTGCCAGCAGCGTAGGTGGGACAGGGCCCGAGCAGTACTTC.

The chain joins TRBV6-2 or TRBV6-3 to TRBJ2-3; D gene unclear. The germline V and J ends were trimmed by 7 bases and 3 bases, with 14 bases remaining between them. Germline-derived CDR1 and CDR2 are MNHEY and SVGEGT. CDR3 length equals 14 residues. CDR3 protein: CASNLGQNTDTQYF. CDR3 nucleotide sequence: TGTGCCAGCAACTTGGGCCAAAATACAGATACGCAGTATTTT.

The rearrangement uses TRBV15 and TRBJ1-1, with D unclear. Between the trimmed V and J ends, which lost 5 bases and 5 bases, there was a span of 12 bases. Germline V gene sequence: CDR1 LNHNV, CDR2 YYDKDF (reference sequence). The CDR3 is made up of 13 amino acids. The CDR3 nucleotides are TGTGCCACCAGCTATTCCGGGAATACTGAAGCTTTCTTT. This translates into CATSYSGNTEAFF.

In this sample, this clonotype turned up a few times. The chain is built from TRBV12-3 or TRBV12-4 and TRBJ1-3, with TRBD1 as a possible D gene (5 bases). This CDR3 spans 15 amino acids. V was pared by 5 bases and J by 0 bases, with 11 bases between. CDR3 bases: TGTGCCAGCAGTCCTCAGGGAGGCTCTGGAAACACCATATATTTT. It translates to CASSPQGGSGNTIYF.

There are many counts of this clonotype. The V gene is TRBV7-9, the J gene TRBJ2-1; D is possibly TRBD2 (6 bases). Trimming stripped 2 bases from V and 3 bases from J, with 11 bases between. The CDR3 contains 15 residues. Looked up from germline, CDR1 is SEHNR and CDR2 is FQNEAQ (reference sequence). The CDR3 DNA follows: TGTGCCAGCAGCTTAATGGGACTGGGCTACAATGAGCAGTTCTTC. It is translated as CASSLMGLGYNEQFF.

This clonotype turned up a few times. The J gene is TRBJ2-5, the V gene TRBV19, with D uncertain. The CDR3 is 13 amino acids. Per the germline V gene, CDR1 is LNHDA and CDR2 is SQIVND (reference sequence). Trimming pared 4 bases from V and 1 base from J, leaving 7 bases between. As DNA, the CDR3 is TGTGCCAGTAGTAGGCAGAGCCAAGAGACCCAGTACTTC. Translation gives CASSRQSQETQYF. The full variable domain, in which reference TRBV19 and TRBJ2-5 provide the parts outside the CDR3, is DGGITQSPKYLFRKEGQNVTLSCEQNLNHDAMYWYRQDPGQGLRLIYYSQIVNDFQKGDIAEGYSVSREKKESFPLTVTSAQKNPTAFYLCASSRQSQETQYFGPGTRLLVL.

This rearrangement joins TRBV6-1 to TRBJ2-7; 10 bases map to TRBD2. The CDR3 covers 17 residues. J lost 3 bases, V lost 5 bases, and 13 bases had no gene match. Germline assignment: CDR1 MNHNS and CDR2 SASEGT. The CDR3 nucleotides are TGTGCCAGCAGTCCTAACCCCGGGACTAGCGCACGCTACGAGCAGTACTTC. This encodes CASSPNPGTSARYEQYF.

The genes are TRBV3-1 and TRBJ1-4; D is perhaps TRBD1 (5 bases). V was cut by 0 bases and J by 12 bases, with 8 bases left in between. This CDR3 region has 12 residues. The germline CDR1 and CDR2 sequences are LGHDT and YNNKEL (reference sequence). CDR3 DNA: TGTGCCAGCAGCCAAGAGGGCAGGGAACTGTTTTTT. The encoded protein is CASSQEGRELFF. The full variable domain, completed using reference TRBV3-1 and TRBJ1-4, is DTAVSQTPKYLVTQMGNDKSIKCEQNLGHDTMYWYKQDSKKFLKIMFSYNNKELIINETVPNRFSPKSPDKAHLNLHINSLELGDSAVYFCASSQEGRELFFGSGTQLSVL.

This clonotype was detected many times. The rearrangement uses TRBV7-3 and TRBJ2-3; D is uncertain. CDR1 and CDR2 from the germline V gene are SGHTA and FQGTGA. V was trimmed by 9 bases and J by 2 bases, leaving 12 bases between them. The CDR3 is 13 amino acids. This CDR3 reads CASKVTATDTQYF. CDR3 sequence (DNA): TGTGCCAGTAAGGTTACAGCCACAGATACGCAGTATTTT.

The chain combines TRBV25-1 with TRBJ2-5, with no clear D. Germline V gives CDR1 MGHDK, CDR2 SYGVNS. The CDR3 covers 11 residues. V was shortened by 3 bases and J by 4 bases, with 3 bases between the two germline ends. The CDR3 DNA reads as TGTGCCAGCAGTGATTCAGAGACCCAGTACTTC. Its translation is CASSDSETQYF.